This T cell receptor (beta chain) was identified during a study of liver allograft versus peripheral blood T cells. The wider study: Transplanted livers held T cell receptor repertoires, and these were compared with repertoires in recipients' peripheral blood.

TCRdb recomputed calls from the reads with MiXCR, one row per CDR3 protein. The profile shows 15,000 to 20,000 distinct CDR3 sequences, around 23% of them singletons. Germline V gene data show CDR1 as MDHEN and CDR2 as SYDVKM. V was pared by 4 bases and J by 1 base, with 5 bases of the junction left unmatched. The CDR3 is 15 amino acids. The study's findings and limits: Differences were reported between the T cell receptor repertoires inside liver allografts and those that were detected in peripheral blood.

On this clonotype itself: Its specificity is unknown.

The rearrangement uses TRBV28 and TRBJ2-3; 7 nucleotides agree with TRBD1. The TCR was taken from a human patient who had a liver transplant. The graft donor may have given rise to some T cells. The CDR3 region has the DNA TGTGCCAGCAGTTCTACAGGGGTGGGCACAGATACGCAGTATTTT. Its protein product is CASSSTGVGTDTQYF.